The 10 T cell receptor beta chains below come from one sample, sequenced in a study of CD8 T cells in Susac syndrome. Reverse transcription of 0.5 to 1 ug RNA was carried out with random hexamers. TCRdb reanalysed the immunoSEQ multiplex PCR reads using MiXCR and keeps one entry per CDR3 protein. The sample has 330,000 or so distinct CDR3 sequences, 75% to 90% seen once. Source material: CD8+ T cells from PBMCs. The receptors stem from a human donor with multiple sclerosis.

V and J are TRBV2 and TRBJ2-2; a possible D gene is TRBD1 (5 bases). Germline V lookup: CDR1 SNHLY, CDR2 FYNNEI. Trimming took off 8 bases at V and 3 bases at J, with 7 bases between the two ends. The CDR3 runs 12 residues. In DNA, the CDR3 is TGTGCCAGCCAAGGGGACACCGGGGAGCTGTTTTTT. Translation gives CASQGDTGELFF.

V and J are TRBV6-5 and TRBJ1-2, with D possibly matching TRBD1 (5 bases). This CDR3 is built from 14 residues. Trimming took off 3 bases at V and 4 bases at J, with 12 bases between the two ends. Germline V lookup: CDR1 MNHEY, CDR2 SVGAGI. The CDR3 is CASSYKGNTYGYTF. CDR3 nucleotides: TGTGCCAGCAGTTATAAGGGGAACACCTATGGCTACACCTTC.

The V call is TRBV28, the J call TRBJ1-1; D is ambiguous. The CDR3 is made up of 15 amino acids. The germline V gene encodes CDR1 MDHEN and CDR2 SYDVKM. The V and J ends lost 5 bases and 3 bases respectively, with 16 bases between them. CDR3 coding DNA: TGTGCCAGCAGTCCCCCCCATGGCGGCTACACTGAAGCTTTCTTT. It translates to CASSPPHGGYTEAFF.

The rearrangement joins TRBV27 to TRBJ1-1; a weak D match, TRBD1 (5 bases). The CDR3 runs 13 residues. The V end was cut by 1 base, the J end by 5 bases, with 8 bases between. From germline, CDR1 is MNHEY and CDR2 SMNVEV (reference sequence). The CDR3, as DNA: TGTGCCAGCAGTTTATGGTCAGGGACTGAAGCTTTCTTT. It encodes CASSLWSGTEAFF.

The chain has TRBV12-3 or TRBV12-4 and TRBJ2-3; no clear D. V lost 2 bases, J lost 11 bases, and 20 bases lay in between. This CDR3 is built from 15 residues. Here the CDR3 DNA reads TGTGCCAGCAGTTTAAACTGGTGGGCCCTATACGGGCAGTATTTT. Translation: CASSLNWWALYGQYF.

V gene TRBV28 combines with J gene TRBJ2-2; the D gene could be TRBD1 or TRBD2 (5 bases each). The germline V gene has CDR1 MDHEN and CDR2 SYDVKM. This CDR3 region has 13 residues. V lost 5 bases, J lost 7 bases, and 11 bases lay in between. CDR3 sequence reads: CASSEDGGGELFF. CDR3 nucleotides: TGTGCCAGCAGTGAAGATGGGGGCGGGGAGCTGTTTTTT.

The V call is TRBV28, the J call TRBJ2-2, with TRBD1 matching 9 bases. Losses at the gene ends were 5 bases for V and 2 bases for J; bases not matched to a gene: 6. The CDR3 length is 16 residues. Germline CDR1 is MDHEN and CDR2 is SYDVKM. DNA of the CDR3: TGTGCCAGCAGTCCCTGGGACAGGGAAAACACCGGGGAGCTGTTTTTT. Residues: CASSPWDRENTGELFF.

The genes are TRBV7-6 and TRBJ1-4, with 7 bases aligning to TRBD1. Germline V gives CDR1 SGHVS, CDR2 FNYEAQ. CDR3 size: 18 residues. Trimming cost V 2 bases and J 0 bases; bases outside gene matches: 9. DNA for the CDR3: TGTGCCAGCAGCTTATTTGCCCCACAGGGGACAACTAATGAAAAACTGTTTTTT. It specifies CASSLFAPQGTTNEKLFF.

The V call is TRBV4-1, the J call TRBJ2-7, with TRBD1 matching over 8 bases. The germline V gene encodes CDR1 MGHRA and CDR2 YSYEKL. The CDR3 contains 14 residues. V was clipped by 2 bases and J by 3 bases; unmatched bases: 3. The chain's CDR3 is CASSQLQGGYEQYF. The CDR3 DNA follows: TGCGCCAGCAGCCAACTACAGGGGGGCTACGAGCAGTACTTC.

The chain uses TRBV19 and TRBJ1-3, with D hard to call. Trimming left V 10 bases short and J 0 bases short, with 13 bases between. Germline V gene sequence: CDR1 LNHDA, CDR2 SQIVND (reference sequence). This CDR3 is 14 amino acids long. The CDR3 sequence is CATRTGNSGNTIYF. In DNA, the CDR3 is TGTGCCACCCGGACGGGGAACTCTGGAAACACCATATATTTT.